Following are 20 T cell receptor beta chains from one sample sequenced in a study of response to subunit inactivated influenza vaccine. From the RT-PCR reads, TCRdb called clonotypes with MiXCR, one entry per CDR3 protein. The sample shows approximately 520,000 distinct CDR3 sequences, about 25% of them seen only once. Here the sequenced sample was CD4+ T cells sorted from PBMCs, taken roughly 5 days after vaccination. Every receptor here comes from a man aged 50 or older who received an inactivated influenza vaccine.

The V call is TRBV5-1, the J call TRBJ1-1, with D unclear. There are 15 residues in the CDR3. Looked up from germline, CDR1 is SGHRS and CDR2 is YFSETQ. Between the trimmed V and J ends, which lost 0 bases and 0 bases, there was a span of 9 bases. The CDR3 is CASSLGETMNTEAFF. The CDR3 region has the DNA TGCGCCAGCAGCTTGGGAGAAACAATGAACACTGAAGCTTTCTTT.

V is TRBV20-1 and J is TRBJ2-1, with unresolved D. From germline, CDR1 is DFQATT and CDR2 SNEGSKA (reference sequence). There are 12 residues in the CDR3. The ends were cut back, 2 bases at V and 8 bases at J, with 10 bases in the middle. The CDR3 loop is CSARRQPHEQFF. Here the CDR3 DNA reads TGCAGTGCTAGAAGACAACCCCATGAGCAGTTCTTC.

V usage is TRBV12-3 or TRBV12-4 and J usage is TRBJ2-1; possibly TRBD1 or TRBD2 for D (5 bases each). Trimming stripped 4 bases from V and 3 bases from J, with 13 bases between. This CDR3 has 15 amino acids. The CDR3 DNA follows: TGTGCCAGCAGTTCTATCCGGGACCGCTACAATGAGCAGTTCTTC. This translates into CASSSIRDRYNEQFF.

The chain has TRBV12-3 or TRBV12-4 and TRBJ1-2; D possibly corresponds to TRBD1 (5 bases). CDR3 length equals 11 residues. V was clipped by 6 bases and J by 7 bases, with 9 bases between them. The CDR3 DNA sequence: TGTGCCAGCAGCGCAGGGACTGGCTACACCTTC. Residues: CASSAGTGYTF.

The CDR3 reads CASSFTSGGDTQYF. CDR3 coding DNA: TGCGCCAGCAGCTTTACTAGCGGGGGAGATACGCAGTATTTT. The chain carries TRBV5-1 and TRBJ2-3; the match to TRBD2 covers 11 bases. CDR1 and CDR2 (germline): SGHRS, YFSETQ. Unmatched junction bases numbered 1, after V lost 2 bases and J lost 5 bases. The CDR3 covers 14 residues.

This clonotype was detected ten times or more. This chain joins TRBV7-9 and TRBJ1-1; D unresolved. This CDR3 comprises 13 residues. V dropped 2 bases and J dropped 1 base, with 5 bases sitting between them. Germline values: CDR1 SEHNR, CDR2 FQNEAQ (reference sequence). CDR3 in amino acids: CASSLMENTEAFF. The CDR3 DNA reads TGTGCCAGCAGCTTAATGGAGAACACTGAAGCTTTCTTT.

The rearrangement joins TRBV7-8 to TRBJ1-2; 10 bases map to TRBD1. Germline V gene data show CDR1 as SGHVS and CDR2 as FQNEAQ. The CDR3 covers 14 residues. With V trimmed by 4 bases and J by 8 bases, 7 bases remained unmatched. CDR3 protein: CASSSRQGAWGYTF. DNA of the CDR3: TGTGCCAGCAGCTCGCGACAGGGGGCTTGGGGCTACACCTTC. Supplemented by reference TRBV7-8 and TRBJ1-2, the full variable domain reads GAGVSQSPRYKVAKRGQDVALRCDPISGHVSLFWYQQALGQGPEFLTYFQNEAQLDKSGLPSDRFFAERPEGSVSTLKIQRTQQEDSAVYLCASSSRQGAWGYTFGSGTRLTVV.

This clonotype was seen a handful of times. The chain combines TRBV20-1 with TRBJ2-3; D gene unclear. Trimming cost V 8 bases and J 2 bases, with 14 bases left between them. The CDR3 covers 13 residues. Per germline, CDR1 DFQATT and CDR2 SNEGSKA (reference sequence). As DNA, the CDR3 is TGCAGTCCCCTATGGGGTGTCACAGATACGCAGTATTTT. It encodes CSPLWGVTDTQYF.

Note on this clonotype: A read error may be the cause here, since a much bigger clone is one base away. The gene calls are TRBV20-1 and TRBJ2-7; 11 bases align to TRBD2. V shed 6 bases and J 6 bases; nucleotides not matched to a gene: 10. Germline V lookup: CDR1 DFQATT, CDR2 SNEGSKA (reference sequence). The CDR3 runs 14 residues. The DNA of the CDR3 is TGCAGTGCGGCTAGCGGGAGGTCGGGAGGCGAGCAGTACTTC. It yields the protein CSAASGRSGGEQYF.

This chain links TRBV4-3 with TRBJ2-6, with a weak D call TRBD2 (7 bases). The V and J ends lost 4 bases and 0 bases respectively, with 19 bases between them. The CDR3 runs 19 residues. Germline V lookup: CDR1 LGHNA, CDR2 YSLEER. The CDR3 sequence is CASSLLSGGPSSGANVLTF. CDR3 DNA: TGCGCCAGCAGCCTGTTGTCCGGGGGGCCGAGCTCTGGGGCCAACGTCCTGACTTTC.

This clonotype has more than one count but fewer than ten. The V call is TRBV20-1, the J call TRBJ2-3, with 9 positions matching TRBD2. The CDR3 is 14 amino acids. Unmatched junction bases numbered 4, after V lost 1 base and J lost 5 bases. The germline gives CDR1 DFQATT, CDR2 SNEGSKA (reference sequence). CDR3 nucleotide sequence: TGCAGTGCTAGAGGAGCGGGGGGCGGAGATACGCAGTATTTT. Protein product: CSARGAGGGDTQYF.

This clonotype was seen a handful of times. This chain joins TRBV19 and TRBJ2-6; D not certain. The CDR3 sequence is 16 residues long. Germline loops: CDR1 LNHDA, CDR2 SQIVND (reference sequence). V gave up 6 bases and J gave up 1 base, with 13 bases separating them. The chain's CDR3 is CASRTAVVSGANVLTF. The DNA for the CDR3 is TGTGCCAGTAGAACCGCAGTAGTATCTGGGGCCAACGTCCTGACTTTC.

The gene calls are TRBV4-1 and TRBJ2-5, with D possibly matching TRBD1 (6 bases). The CDR3 has 13 residues. Germline loops: CDR1 MGHRA, CDR2 YSYEKL. The V end was cut by 3 bases, the J end by 10 bases, with 15 bases between. CDR3 sequence reads: CASSQGRGGVQYF. CDR3 sequence (DNA): TGCGCCAGCAGCCAGGGCAGGGGTGGCGTCCAGTACTTC.

This chain links TRBV3-1 with TRBJ1-4, with a possible D match to TRBD1 (5 bases). Trimming stripped 1 base from V and 3 bases from J, with 6 bases between. Germline V lookup: CDR1 LGHDT, CDR2 YNNKEL (reference sequence). The CDR3 has 14 amino acids. In DNA form, the CDR3 reads TGTGCCAGCAGCCAAGGACAGTCTAATGAAAAACTGTTTTTT. Residues: CASSQGQSNEKLFF.

The chain couples TRBV23-1 to TRBJ1-2; D remains ambiguous. TRBV23-1 is marked as an open reading frame, function uncertain. The length of the CDR3 is 12 residues. With 1 base removed from V and 4 bases from J, the gap between germline ends came to 4 bases. Written as DNA, the CDR3 is TGCGCCAGCAGTCAATGGACCTATGGCTACACCTTC. It is translated as CASSQWTYGYTF.

The chain combines TRBV15 with TRBJ2-3; 10 nucleotides align to TRBD2. V was clipped by 2 bases and J by 2 bases; unmatched bases: 7. Germline assignment: CDR1 LNHNV and CDR2 YYDKDF (reference sequence). This CDR3 comprises 17 residues. The CDR3 DNA is TGTGCCACCAGCAGACGAGCCGGGACTAGCGACACAGATACGCAGTATTTT. It specifies CATSRRAGTSDTDTQYF.

This clonotype was counted only a few times. The rearrangement uses TRBV5-1 and TRBJ2-1; 12 nucleotides align to TRBD1. Trimming cost V 3 bases and J 7 bases; bases outside gene matches: 5. The CDR3 covers 15 residues. Per germline, CDR1 SGHRS and CDR2 YFSETQ. The DNA of the CDR3 is TGCGCCAGCAGCTCTCGGGACAGGGGGCAGAATGAGCAGTTCTTC. It specifies CASSSRDRGQNEQFF.

The chain links TRBV28 to TRBJ1-2; D uncertain. The CDR3 sequence is 13 residues long. Trimming removed 6 bases at V and 2 bases at J, with 10 bases between. CDR1 is MDHEN, CDR2 SYDVKM, per germline. CDR3 nucleotide sequence: TGTGCCAGCAGACTCGCGAACAACTATGGCTACACCTTC. The encoded protein is CASRLANNYGYTF.

A note on this clonotype: One end of the junction varies from germline; a read error may be responsible. The chain joins TRBV20-1 to TRBJ2-7; D not resolved. Looked up from germline, CDR1 is DFQATT and CDR2 is SNEGSKA (reference sequence). This CDR3 spans 13 amino acids. CDR3 nucleotide sequence: TGCAGTGCTAGTATGGGTTCGAGCTACGAGCAGCACTTC. Protein: CSASMGSSYEQHF.

This clonotype showed up just a few times. The chain uses TRBV5-1 and TRBJ1-2, with D possibly being TRBD1 (5 bases). Looked up from germline, CDR1 is SGHRS and CDR2 is YFSETQ. V was pared by 6 bases and J by 7 bases, with 25 bases between. CDR3 length: 16 amino acids. This chain's CDR3 is CASTYNPGGVLSGYTF. CDR3 in DNA: TGCGCCAGCACCTATAATCCCGGGGGAGTTCTTAGTGGCTACACCTTC.